This T cell receptor beta chain appears in the sequencing data of a study of T cells in localized non-small cell lung cancer. Study-level findings and limits: Owing to sequencing of a solitary tumor region, heterogeneity cannot be discounted. Tumor trailed uninvolved adjacent lung in T cell clonality, which peaked there. Paired adjacent lung recovered a median roughly 50 of the top 100 tumor clones.

The data were produced by immunoSEQ multiplex PCR, yet TCRdb's version contains in-frame clones alone and is incomplete. The sample contains around 90,000 clones, around 80% of which appear only once. About this clone itself: Its antigen is as yet unknown.

V lost 5 bases to trimming and J lost 7 bases; unmatched junction nucleotides: 6. Germline loops: CDR1 SGHRS, CDR2 YFSETQ. The CDR3 runs 14 residues. The chain employs TRBV5-1 and TRBJ2-2; TRBD1 matches 9 bases. This clonotype originated in a man between 40 and 70 years old with stage II squamous cell lung carcinoma. This specimen was PBMCs, taken before any cancer treatment. The CDR3 is CASSWTGAGGELFF. The CDR3 DNA is TGCGCCAGCAGTTGGACAGGGGCTGGCGGGGAGCTGTTTTTT.